This paragraph covers one T cell receptor beta chain sequence. Its specificity is unknown. This record comes from a study of T cell responses to AZD1222 COVID-19 vaccine. Study as a whole: Analysis merged second doses at about 4 or about 12 weeks. General study findings and limits: White British people made up most donors, females outnumbered males, and clonal diversity was possibly underestimated.

Profiled with immunoSEQ multiplex PCR; TCRdb holds only in-frame clones, not every one. The sample includes about 170,000 clones, 80% to 95% of them seen just once. The sequence was collected from an adult in good health. This material consisted of peripheral blood, taken on day 0 of AZD1222 vaccination.

The CDR3 DNA is TGTGCCACCAGCAGGGGGGGCAGGGGAGCGCGTTCGAATGAGCAGTTCTTC. This sequence encodes CATSRGGRGARSNEQFF. The chain recombines TRBV15 with TRBJ2-1; D possibly uses TRBD1 or TRBD2 (6 bases each). CDR1 and CDR2 (germline): LNHNV, YYDKDF (reference sequence). V was cut by 3 bases and J by 7 bases, with 22 bases left in between. The CDR3 sequence is 17 residues long.